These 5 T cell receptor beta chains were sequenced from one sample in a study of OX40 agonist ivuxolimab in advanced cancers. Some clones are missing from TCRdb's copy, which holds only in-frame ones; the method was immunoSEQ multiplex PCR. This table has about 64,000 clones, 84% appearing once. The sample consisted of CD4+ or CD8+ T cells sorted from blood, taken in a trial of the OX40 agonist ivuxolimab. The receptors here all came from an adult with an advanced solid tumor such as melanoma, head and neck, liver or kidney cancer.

CDR3 in DNA: TGTGCCAGCAGCCCACGGGAGACCCAGTACTTC. It is translated as CASSPRETQYF. The chain has TRBV7-9 and TRBJ2-5; D ambiguous. The CDR3 loop spans 11 amino acids. Germline CDR1 is SEHNR and CDR2 is FQNEAQ (reference sequence). Trimming removed 5 bases from V and 5 bases from J, with 6 bases in between.

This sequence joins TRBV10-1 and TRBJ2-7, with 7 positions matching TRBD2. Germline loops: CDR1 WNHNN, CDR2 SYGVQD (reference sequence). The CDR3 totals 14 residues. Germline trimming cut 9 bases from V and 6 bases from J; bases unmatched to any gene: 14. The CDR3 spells CASSGGGSRTEQYF. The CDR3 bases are TGCGCCAGTTCCGGGGGAGGGAGCCGAACCGAGCAGTACTTC.

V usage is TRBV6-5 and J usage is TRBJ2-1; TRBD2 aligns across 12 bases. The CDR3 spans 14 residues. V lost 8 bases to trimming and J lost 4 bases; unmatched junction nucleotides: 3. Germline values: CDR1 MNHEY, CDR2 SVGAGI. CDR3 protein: CASQGLAGYNEQFF. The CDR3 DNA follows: TGTGCCAGCCAGGGACTAGCGGGTTACAATGAGCAGTTCTTC.

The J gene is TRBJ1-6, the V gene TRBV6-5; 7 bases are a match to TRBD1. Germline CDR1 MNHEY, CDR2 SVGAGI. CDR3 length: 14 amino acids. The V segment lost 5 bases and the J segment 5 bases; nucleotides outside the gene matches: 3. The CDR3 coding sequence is TGTGCCAGCAGTACTGGGACAGATAATTCACCCCTCCACTTT. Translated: CASSTGTDNSPLHF.

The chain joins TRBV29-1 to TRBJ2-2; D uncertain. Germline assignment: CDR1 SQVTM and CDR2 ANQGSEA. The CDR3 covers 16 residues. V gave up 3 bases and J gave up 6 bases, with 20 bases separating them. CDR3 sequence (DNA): TGCAGCGTTGACAGCTTTCTACTCTTGGTCGCCGGGGAGCTGTTTTTT. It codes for CSVDSFLLLVAGELFF.